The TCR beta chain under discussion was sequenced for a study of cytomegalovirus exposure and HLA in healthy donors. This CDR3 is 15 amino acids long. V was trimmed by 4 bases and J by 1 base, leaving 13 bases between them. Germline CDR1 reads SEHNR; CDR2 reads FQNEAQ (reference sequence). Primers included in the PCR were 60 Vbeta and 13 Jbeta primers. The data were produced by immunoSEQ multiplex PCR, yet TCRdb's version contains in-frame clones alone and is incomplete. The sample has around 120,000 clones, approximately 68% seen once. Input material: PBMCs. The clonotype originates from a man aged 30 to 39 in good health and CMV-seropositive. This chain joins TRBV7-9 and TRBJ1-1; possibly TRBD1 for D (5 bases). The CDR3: CASSSLGGKNTEAFF. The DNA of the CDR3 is TGTGCCAGCAGCTCCCTGGGGGGGAAGAACACTGAAGCTTTCTTT.